These 15 T cell receptor beta chains were sequenced from one sample in a study of blood T cell repertoires in COVID-19 (dated by TCRdb to between 2020 and 2021). The library came from the immunoSEQ multiplex PCR assay. Imported from immuneACCESS, the table was reduced by TCRdb to in-frame sequences with V and J called. These copies leave out some clones; in studies compared against another copy, an unresolved V gene accounts for under half, and the cause of the remainder is not known. This sample has a few hundred thousand clones in its table, and approximately 85% of those were observed once. The top ten clonotypes cover around 2.2% of the sample. The sequencing sample was made of PBMCs or T cells enriched from blood (not recorded which). These receptors were obtained from a man aged 30 to 45 who had recovered from COVID-19.

This sequence joins TRBV4-2 and TRBJ2-1; 8 nucleotides match TRBD1. Germline V CDR1 and CDR2: LGHNA, YNFKEQ. This CDR3 comprises 19 residues. V was pared by 4 bases and J by 5 bases, with 19 bases of the junction left unmatched. The CDR3 nucleotides read TGTGCCAGCAGCCCATTTGGGCGGACGAGGACAGGGATAAACAATGAGCAGTTCTTC. Translated: CASSPFGRTRTGINNEQFF.

The chain couples TRBV5-4 to TRBJ1-5; 8 bases fit TRBD1. The junction had 6 bases not matched to a gene; V was cut back by 4 bases and J by 0 bases. Germline V gene data show CDR1 as SGHNT and CDR2 as YYREEE (reference sequence). The CDR3 extends over 16 amino acids. The CDR3 region has the DNA TGTGCCAGCAGCCCCCAGGACAGGGATAGCAATCAGCCCCAGCATTTT. It encodes CASSPQDRDSNQPQHF. The full variable domain, in which reference TRBV5-4 and TRBJ1-5 provide the parts outside the CDR3, is ETGVTQSPTHLIKTRGQQVTLRCSSQSGHNTVSWYQQALGQGPQFIFQYYREEENGRGNFPPRFSGLQFPNYSSELNVNALELDDSALYLCASSPQDRDSNQPQHFGDGTRLSIL.

This chain connects TRBV6-6 to TRBJ1-1, with D possibly being TRBD1 (6 bases). Trimming stripped 2 bases from V and 0 bases from J, with 10 bases between. The CDR3 has 15 amino acids. Germline-derived CDR1 and CDR2 are MNHNY and SVGAGI (reference sequence). CDR3: CASSYPQGLNTEAFF. Here the CDR3 DNA reads TGTGCCAGCAGTTACCCACAGGGCCTGAACACTGAAGCTTTCTTT.

This clone was seen a single time. The chain has TRBV25-1 and TRBJ1-1; no definite D call. Germline V gene data show CDR1 as MGHDK and CDR2 as SYGVNS. The CDR3 sequence is 11 residues long. V lost 4 bases and J lost 8, with 8 bases in between. CDR3 DNA sequence: TGTGCCAGCAGTGGAATCCGGGAAGCTTTCTTT. Protein sequence: CASSGIREAFF.

V usage is TRBV3-1 (or the pseudogene TRBV3-2) and J usage is TRBJ1-6, with 9 bases matching TRBD1. With 4 bases clipped from V and 6 bases from J, the junction kept 4 bases outside the gene matches. From germline, CDR1 is LGHDT and CDR2 YNNKEL (reference sequence). This CDR3 spans 15 amino acids. The CDR3, as DNA: TGTGCCAGCAGCCTGGGGACAGGGATTAATTCACCCCTCCACTTT. Translating it yields CASSLGTGINSPLHF.

The V call is TRBV19, the J call TRBJ1-5; D is unclear. Trimming took off 3 bases at V and 6 bases at J, with 6 bases between the two ends. There are 12 residues in the CDR3. Germline assignment: CDR1 LNHDA and CDR2 SQIVND (reference sequence). CDR3 sequence (DNA): TGTGCCAGTAGTATGCTCGGTCAGCCCCAGCATTTT. Residues: CASSMLGQPQHF.

The chain couples TRBV19 to TRBJ2-3; 7 bases agree with TRBD1. CDR1 and CDR2 from the germline V gene are LNHDA and SQIVND (reference sequence). This CDR3 is built from 16 residues. V lost 6 bases, J lost 3 bases, and 12 bases stayed unmatched. The CDR3 DNA sequence: TGTGCCAGTAGCCCCGGCCGACAGGGTGGGACAGATACGCAGTATTTT. Translating it yields CASSPGRQGGTDTQYF.

The J gene is TRBJ1-2, the V gene TRBV18; D is possibly TRBD1 (6 bases). This CDR3 region has 14 residues. Germline values: CDR1 KGHSH, CDR2 LQKENI. With 3 bases removed from V and 2 bases from J, the gap between germline ends came to 10 bases. Written as DNA, the CDR3 is TGTGCCAGCTCACCGCGAACAGGGAACTATGGCTACACCTTC. Translated: CASSPRTGNYGYTF.

The chain uses TRBV7-2 and TRBJ2-7; 7 positions match TRBD1. The junction had 13 bases not matched to a gene; V was cut back by 4 bases and J by 4 bases. Looked up from germline, CDR1 is SGHTA and CDR2 is FQGNSA. The CDR3 is 16 residues long. CDR3 sequence reads: CASSSLGRGSDYEQYF. CDR3 coding DNA: TGTGCCAGCAGCTCCCTGGGCAGGGGGTCTGATTACGAGCAGTACTTC.

The V gene is TRBV19, the J gene TRBJ1-2, with a possible D match to TRBD1 (5 bases). The CDR3 is 13 residues long. Germline V gene sequence: CDR1 LNHDA, CDR2 SQIVND (reference sequence). V lost 5 bases and J 4 bases, leaving 11 bases between the germline ends. The CDR3 nucleotides read TGTGCCAGTAGTCCCCCGGGGGTCTATGGCTACACCTTC. This translates into CASSPPGVYGYTF.

This clone has only one observation. The chain uses TRBV2 and TRBJ2-5; 13 nucleotides align to TRBD2. CDR1 is SNHLY, CDR2 FYNNEI, per germline. Losses at the gene ends were 6 bases for V and 1 base for J; bases not matched to a gene: 5. The CDR3 spans 16 residues. CDR3 nucleotides: TGTGCCAGCAGGGCCGGGACTAGCGGGGCCCAAGAGACCCAGTACTTC. It yields the protein CASRAGTSGAQETQYF.

V and J are TRBV11-2 and TRBJ2-5; D might be TRBD2 (5 bases). Trimming pared 2 bases from V and 5 bases from J, leaving 18 bases between. Germline lookup yields CDR1 SGHAT and CDR2 FQNNGV. The CDR3 consists of 16 residues. The CDR3: CASSLNPDSYWETQYF. In nucleotides, the CDR3 is TGTGCCAGCAGCTTAAACCCGGACTCCTACTGGGAGACCCAGTACTTC. The variable domain in full, completed from reference TRBV11-2 and TRBJ2-5, reads EAGVAQSPRYKIIEKRQSVAFWCNPISGHATLYWYQQILGQGPKLLIQFQNNGVVDDSQLPKDRFSAERLKGVDSTLKIQPAKLEDSAVYLCASSLNPDSYWETQYFGPGTRLLVL.

The chain links TRBV9 to TRBJ1-1; D not resolved. The CDR3 consists of 13 residues. Germline assignment: CDR1 SGDLS and CDR2 YYNGEE. Deletions cut 0 bases from V and 1 base from J, with 4 bases between. The CDR3 loop reads CASSVAGNTEAFF. The CDR3 DNA reads as TGTGCCAGCAGCGTAGCAGGGAACACTGAAGCTTTCTTT.

This chain joins TRBV5-1 and TRBJ2-7, with 11 nucleotides matching TRBD2. CDR1 SGHRS and CDR2 YFSETQ come from the germline V gene. Trimming removed 2 bases from V and 2 bases from J; junction bases left unmatched: 3. The CDR3 totals 15 residues. CDR3 protein: CASSLSSGGPYEQYF. The CDR3 nucleotides read TGCGCCAGCAGCTTATCTAGCGGGGGGCCCTACGAGCAGTACTTC. The variable domain in full, with the rest retrieved from reference TRBV5-1 and TRBJ2-7, is KAGVTQTPRYLIKTRGQQVTLSCSPISGHRSVSWYQQTPGQGLQFLFEYFSETQRNKGNFPGRFSGRQFSNSRSEMNVSTLELGDSALYLCASSLSSGGPYEQYFGPGTRLTVT.

The count of this clone is one. CDR3 protein: CASSLKAGNQPQHF. CDR3 DNA sequence: TGTGCCAGCAGTTTAAAGGCAGGGAATCAGCCCCAGCATTTT. V gene TRBV27 combines with J gene TRBJ1-5, with D possibly being TRBD1 (5 bases). The V end lost 2 bases, the J end lost 4 bases, and 9 bases lay between the germline ends. The V gene's germline CDR1 is MNHEY and CDR2 SMNVEV (reference sequence). The CDR3 is made up of 14 amino acids.